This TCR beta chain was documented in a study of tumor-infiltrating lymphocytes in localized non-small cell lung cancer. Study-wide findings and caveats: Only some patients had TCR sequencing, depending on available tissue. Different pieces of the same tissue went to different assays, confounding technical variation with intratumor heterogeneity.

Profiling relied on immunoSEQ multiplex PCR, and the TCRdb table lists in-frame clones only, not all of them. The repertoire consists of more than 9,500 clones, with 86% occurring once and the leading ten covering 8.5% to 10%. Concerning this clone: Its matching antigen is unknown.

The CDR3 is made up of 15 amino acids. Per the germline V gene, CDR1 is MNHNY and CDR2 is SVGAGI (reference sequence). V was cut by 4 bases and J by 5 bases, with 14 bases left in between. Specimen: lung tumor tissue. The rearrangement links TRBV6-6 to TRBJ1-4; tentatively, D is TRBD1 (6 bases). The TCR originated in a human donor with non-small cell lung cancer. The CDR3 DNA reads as TGTGCCAGCAGTTTTACAGGGTTGGAAAATGAAAAACTGTTTTTT. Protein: CASSFTGLENEKLFF.